One and the same sample provided the 28 T cell receptor beta chains below, sequenced in a study of cytotoxic CD8 clonotypes in ibrutinib-treated CLL. Measured with immunoSEQ multiplex PCR; TCRdb has only the in-frame clones, and not every one. Of more than 55,000 clones in the sample, over 60% were seen once. The starting material was PBMCs, obtained after 12 months of ibrutinib treatment. The receptors stem from a human donor with chronic lymphocytic leukemia.

The chain employs TRBV30 and TRBJ2-5; tentative D call: TRBD2 (6 bases). Germline V gene sequence: CDR1 GTSNPN, CDR2 SVGIG (reference sequence). V was trimmed by 0 bases and J by 5 bases, leaving 7 bases between them. The CDR3 is 12 amino acids. The CDR3 coding sequence is TGTGCCTGGAGTGTAAGCGGGGAGACCCAGTACTTC. Its protein product is CAWSVSGETQYF.

V gene TRBV7-9 combines with J gene TRBJ2-3; D not certain. V lost 1 base and J lost 0, with 11 bases in between. CDR3 size: 16 residues. Germline loops: CDR1 SEHNR, CDR2 FQNEAQ (reference sequence). CDR3 DNA sequence: TGTGCCAGCAGCTTAGTACCCGTTGCTAGCACAGATACGCAGTATTTT. As protein: CASSLVPVASTDTQYF. Filled out from reference TRBV7-9 and TRBJ2-3, the complete variable domain reads DTGVSQNPRHKITKRGQNVTFRCDPISEHNRLYWYRQTLGQGPEFLTYFQNEAQLEKSRLLSDRFSAERPKGSFSTLEIQRTEQGDSAMYLCASSLVPVASTDTQYFGPGTRLTVL.

The rearrangement links TRBV9 to TRBJ2-6; 7 bases align to TRBD1. The CDR3 has 18 amino acids. Germline CDR1 and CDR2: SGDLS and YYNGEE. J gave up 2 bases and V 3 bases, and 11 bases lay outside the gene matches. In nucleotides, the CDR3 is TGTGCCAGCAGCGCCCGAGGGGGCGTTATCACTGGGGCCAACGTCCTGACTTTC. The encoded protein is CASSARGGVITGANVLTF. The complete variable domain, with remaining parts taken from reference TRBV9 and TRBJ2-6, reads DSGVTQTPKHLITATGQRVTLRCSPRSGDLSVYWYQQSLDQGLQFLIQYYNGEERAKGNILERFSAQQFPDLHSELNLSSLELGDSALYFCASSARGGVITGANVLTFGAGSRLTVL.

V is TRBV18 and J is TRBJ2-7; 9 bases are shared with TRBD1. Per the germline V gene, CDR1 is KGHSH and CDR2 is LQKENI. This CDR3 spans 15 amino acids. Trimming removed 3 bases from V and 6 bases from J; junction bases left unmatched: 9. The CDR3 bases are TGTGCCAGCTCACCCGGGACAGGGCTTTGGTTCGAGCAGTACTTC. It specifies CASSPGTGLWFEQYF.

V and J are TRBV4-3 and TRBJ2-3, with D possibly TRBD2 on 6 matching bases. Trimming took off 1 base at V and 0 bases at J, with 14 bases between the two ends. Germline V gene data show CDR1 as LGHNA and CDR2 as YSLEER. This CDR3 contains 17 residues. The CDR3 here is CASSQAPLAASTDTQYF. CDR3 nucleotides: TGCGCCAGCAGCCAAGCCCCCTTAGCGGCTAGCACAGATACGCAGTATTTT.

This chain uses TRBV6-1 with TRBJ1-2, with D possibly being TRBD1 (5 bases). Trimming cost V 4 bases and J 4 bases, with 13 bases left between them. Germline V gene sequence: CDR1 MNHNS, CDR2 SASEGT. This CDR3 contains 14 residues. This chain's CDR3 is CASSARTGGYGYTF. The CDR3 DNA reads as TGTGCCAGCAGTGCGAGGACGGGGGGCTATGGCTACACCTTC.

The V call is TRBV10-3, the J call TRBJ2-7; D is unresolved. Germline CDR1 reads ENHRY; CDR2 reads SYGVKD. The V and J ends lost 5 bases and 7 bases respectively, with 12 bases between them. This CDR3 has 12 residues. The DNA for the CDR3 is TGTGCCATCAGTCGGAGCTTTCCGGAGCAGTACTTC. It is translated as CAISRSFPEQYF.

This clone appeared once. This rearrangement joins TRBV28 to TRBJ1-5, with a possible D match to TRBD1 (5 bases). The CDR3 extends over 14 amino acids. From germline, CDR1 is MDHEN and CDR2 SYDVKM. The V end lost 3 bases, the J end lost 4 bases, and 10 bases lay between the germline ends. For the CDR3, the DNA is TGTGCCAGCAGTTTCGCGGGGCGAAATCAGCCCCAGCATTTT. It translates to CASSFAGRNQPQHF.

This clone was observed a handful of times. The gene calls are TRBV7-2 and TRBJ2-7; TRBD2 matches 8 bases. V shed 1 base, J shed 0 bases, and the junction held 2 bases outside the gene matches. CDR3 length: 15 amino acids. Germline CDR1 SGHTA, CDR2 FQGNSA. For the CDR3, the DNA is TGTGCCAGCAGCTTAGAGAGCGGGAGCTCCTACGAGCAGTACTTC. Its translation: CASSLESGSSYEQYF.

A single count supports this clone. The CDR3 sequence is CASSSGQDLSTDTQYF. CDR3 DNA sequence: TGCGCCAGCAGCTCTGGACAGGACCTTAGCACAGATACGCAGTATTTT. The chain couples TRBV5-1 to TRBJ2-3; 7 nucleotides line up with TRBD1. This CDR3 is built from 16 residues. The germline V gene encodes CDR1 SGHRS and CDR2 YFSETQ. The ends lost 3 bases at V and 0 bases at J; junction bases unmatched: 7.

The V and J genes are TRBV9 and TRBJ1-1, with D possibly being TRBD1 (6 bases). The CDR3 extends over 14 amino acids. Trimming left V 6 bases short and J 1 base short, with 13 bases between. Per the germline V gene, CDR1 is SGDLS and CDR2 is YYNGEE. CDR3 sequence reads: CASKRGDKNTEAFF. Here the CDR3 DNA reads TGTGCCAGCAAGAGGGGGGATAAGAACACTGAAGCTTTCTTT.

This clone is a singleton in its sample. The chain carries TRBV2 and TRBJ2-5; D assignment may be TRBD1 or TRBD2 (6 bases each). The germline V gene has CDR1 SNHLY and CDR2 FYNNEI. The V gene lost 5 bases and the J gene lost 5 bases, with 12 bases spanning the gap. The CDR3 has 13 amino acids. The CDR3 spells CASSWGAMETQYF. The CDR3 region has the DNA TGTGCCAGCAGTTGGGGGGCAATGGAGACCCAGTACTTC.

The J gene is TRBJ2-5, the V gene TRBV20-1, with D perhaps assigned TRBD1 or TRBD2 (5 bases each). The V and J ends lost 5 bases and 5 bases respectively, with 9 bases between them. Germline CDR1 DFQATT, CDR2 SNEGSKA (reference sequence). CDR3 length equals 11 residues. CDR3 sequence: CSAGDLETQYF. The CDR3 DNA is TGCAGTGCTGGGGACCTGGAGACCCAGTACTTC.

In nucleotides, the CDR3 is TGTGCCAGCAGCGCGGGACAGGGATGGTCCGAGACCCAGTACTTC. Protein sequence: CASSAGQGWSETQYF. The chain joins TRBV7-2 to TRBJ2-5; 9 positions match TRBD1. The CDR3 runs 15 residues. Germline CDR1 is SGHTA and CDR2 is FQGNSA. The trim removed 5 bases at V and 5 bases at J, leaving 9 bases unmatched.

This clone appeared once. V usage is TRBV5-1 and J usage is TRBJ2-5; D is possibly TRBD2 (6 bases). This CDR3 contains 15 residues. Trimming left V 7 bases short and J 3 bases short, with 19 bases between. The germline V gene has CDR1 SGHRS and CDR2 YFSETQ. The CDR3 bases are TGCGCCAGCTTACTTTCAGGGAGGACTGAAGAGACCCAGTACTTC. Encoded protein: CASLLSGRTEETQYF.

This clone showed up just a few times. The genes are TRBV6-1 and TRBJ2-7, with a tentative D call TRBD1 (5 bases). V lost 1 base, J lost 6 bases, and 16 bases lay in between. The CDR3 totals 15 residues. Germline CDR1 and CDR2: MNHNS and SASEGT. The CDR3 sequence: CASSEVGRAASEQYF. The CDR3 bases are TGTGCCAGCAGTGAAGTTGGCAGGGCGGCCTCCGAGCAGTACTTC.

V and J are TRBV27 and TRBJ2-1; 8 bases fit TRBD2. CDR1 is MNHEY and CDR2 is SMNVEV in the germline V gene (reference sequence). The V gene end was trimmed by 5 bases and the J gene end by 6 bases; junction bases not matched to a gene: 6. CDR3 length: 14 amino acids. The CDR3: CASSPTGGPNEQFF. CDR3 in DNA: TGTGCCAGCAGTCCAACGGGAGGGCCCAATGAGCAGTTCTTC.

This clone showed up just a few times. The chain has TRBV9 and TRBJ1-5; tentatively, D is TRBD1 (5 bases). Between the trimmed V and J ends, which lost 3 bases and 5 bases, there was a span of 15 bases. This CDR3 is built from 15 residues. Germline CDR1 is SGDLS and CDR2 is YYNGEE. The CDR3 region has the DNA TGTGCCAGCAGCGAGGGGCCGAGCCTATATCAGCCCCAGCATTTT. It specifies CASSEGPSLYQPQHF.

This chain's CDR3 is CASSSTRDYGYTF. The CDR3 DNA follows: TGTGCCAGCAGTTCCACTCGGGACTATGGCTACACCTTC. This chain links TRBV28 with TRBJ1-2; no definite D call. Germline V gene sequence: CDR1 MDHEN, CDR2 SYDVKM. Trimming removed 4 bases at V and 3 bases at J, with 9 bases between. This CDR3 has 13 residues.

The J gene is TRBJ1-3, the V gene TRBV28; D gene uncertain. The CDR3 consists of 14 residues. Per the germline V gene, CDR1 is MDHEN and CDR2 is SYDVKM. V shed 6 bases and J shed 7 bases, with 16 bases lying between them. CDR3 loop: CASSTYKLGNTIYF. CDR3 nucleotide sequence: TGTGCCAGCAGCACTTATAAACTTGGGAACACCATATATTTT.

The chain joins TRBV5-1 to TRBJ2-6, with 7 bases fitting TRBD1. CDR1 and CDR2 (germline): SGHRS, YFSETQ. This CDR3 has 16 amino acids. Unmatched junction bases numbered 6, after V lost 4 bases and J lost 2 bases. CDR3 in amino acids: CASSAGQEAGANVLTF. The CDR3 DNA reads TGCGCCAGCAGCGCCGGACAGGAGGCTGGGGCCAACGTCCTGACTTTC.

This chain connects TRBV29-1 to TRBJ2-1; TRBD1 aligns across 7 bases. The germline V gene has CDR1 SQVTM and CDR2 ANQGSEA. V lost 5 bases and J lost 4; bases outside the gene matches: 8. The CDR3 runs to 14 residues. The CDR3 region has the DNA TGCAGCGTTCCAGACAGGGTCTTTTACAATGAGCAGTTCTTC. Residues: CSVPDRVFYNEQFF.

This clone was picked up a small number of times. This chain connects TRBV28 to TRBJ1-3; no definite D call. V shed 3 bases and J shed 2 bases, with 5 bases lying between them. This CDR3 contains 13 residues. Looked up from germline, CDR1 is MDHEN and CDR2 is SYDVKM. CDR3 nucleotides: TGTGCCAGCAGTTTGTGGGCTGGAAACACCATATATTTT. Its translation is CASSLWAGNTIYF.

This chain connects TRBV1 to TRBJ2-3; TRBD2 is the table's D call, not checked against the DNA. TRBV1 constitutes a pseudogene. This CDR3 has 19 amino acids. The CDR3 DNA reads TGCACCAGCAGCCATGCCGACGTGGGACTAGCGGCCCCCGCAGATACGCAGTATTTT. It is translated as CTSSHADVGLAAPADTQYF.

The chain couples TRBV20-1 to TRBJ2-3, with D hard to call. V shed 3 bases and J shed 5 bases, with 3 bases lying between them. The CDR3 sequence is 10 residues long. Germline assignment: CDR1 DFQATT and CDR2 SNEGSKA (reference sequence). The CDR3 DNA reads as TGCAGTGCTAGCGGAGATACGCAGTATTTT. Protein product: CSASGDTQYF.

In its sample, this clone was seen a few times. This chain connects TRBV29-1 to TRBJ1-1; no definite D call. CDR1 is SQVTM and CDR2 is ANQGSEA in the germline V gene. The CDR3 runs 12 residues. Trimming removed 4 bases at V and 1 base at J, with 7 bases between. CDR3 coding DNA: TGCAGCGTTGTAGGTGAGAACACTGAAGCTTTCTTT. Protein sequence: CSVVGENTEAFF. The variable domain in full, with the rest retrieved from reference TRBV29-1 and TRBJ1-1, is SAVISQKPSRDICQRGTSLTIQCQVDSQVTMMFWYRQQPGQSLTLIATANQGSEATYESGFVIDKFPISRPNLTFSTLTVSNMSPEDSSIYLCSVVGENTEAFFGQGTRLTVV.

This clone was observed a single time. This sequence joins TRBV4-2 and TRBJ1-1; 8 bases match TRBD1. The CDR3 length is 15 residues. Losses at the gene ends were 3 bases for V and 0 bases for J; bases not matched to a gene: 3. Germline V gene sequence: CDR1 LGHNA, CDR2 YNFKEQ. CDR3 sequence reads: CASSQGQDMNTEAFF. DNA of the CDR3: TGTGCCAGCAGCCAGGGACAGGACATGAACACTGAAGCTTTCTTT.

This clone was observed a handful of times. This chain connects TRBV28 to TRBJ1-5; TRBD1 matches 7 bases. The V gene end was trimmed by 7 bases and the J gene end by 6 bases; junction bases not matched to a gene: 9. The germline CDR1 and CDR2 sequences are MDHEN and SYDVKM. The CDR3 runs 14 residues. CDR3 DNA sequence: TGTGCCAGCACCCGGAACAGGGGTGGTCAGCCCCAGCATTTT. Its protein product is CASTRNRGGQPQHF.